The 27 T cell receptor beta chains below were found in one sample sequenced in a study of blood T cell repertoires in COVID-19. Measured with immunoSEQ multiplex PCR; TCRdb has only the in-frame clones, and not every one. The repertoire holds roughly 250,000 clones, with about 87% as singletons. The specimen was peripheral blood. Receptors were obtained from a woman aged 40 to 50 with acute or convalescent COVID-19.

V is TRBV27 and J is TRBJ1-1; no definite D call. Trimming removed 7 bases at V and 5 bases at J, with 14 bases between. This CDR3 spans 13 amino acids. The germline V gene encodes CDR1 MNHEY and CDR2 SMNVEV (reference sequence). The CDR3 region is CASTSYGETEAFF. The CDR3 nucleotides read TGTGCCAGCACCTCCTACGGGGAGACTGAAGCTTTCTTT.

The chain has TRBV29-1 and TRBJ1-2; possible D gene TRBD1, 6 bases. Germline CDR1 is SQVTM and CDR2 is ANQGSEA. V was cut by 3 bases and J by 8 bases, with 10 bases left in between. The CDR3 sequence is 11 residues long. For the CDR3, the DNA is TGCAGCGTTGACGCAGGGGAAGGCTACACCTTC. Its translation is CSVDAGEGYTF.

The chain is built from TRBV27 and TRBJ1-6; 9 bases match TRBD1. The CDR3 length is 14 residues. Germline V gene sequence: CDR1 MNHEY, CDR2 SMNVEV (reference sequence). V was pared by 3 bases and J by 7 bases, with 1 base of the junction left unmatched. The CDR3 reads CASSFGTGNSPLHF. The CDR3, as DNA: TGTGCCAGCAGTTTCGGGACAGGGAATTCACCCCTCCACTTT.

The V gene is TRBV5-1, the J gene TRBJ1-1; no clear D. This CDR3 comprises 13 residues. V lost 1 base to trimming and J lost 2 bases, with 6 bases between them. Germline V gene sequence: CDR1 SGHRS, CDR2 YFSETQ. The CDR3: CASSLTTNTEAFF. The CDR3 DNA reads TGCGCCAGCAGCTTGACAACCAACACTGAAGCTTTCTTT.

The chain is built from TRBV29-1 and TRBJ2-2, with 8 bases aligning to TRBD1. Germline V CDR1 and CDR2: SQVTM, ANQGSEA. With V trimmed by 4 bases and J by 4 bases, 8 bases remained unmatched. The CDR3 extends over 15 amino acids. CDR3 nucleotides: TGCAGCGTTGTATTCCAGGACAGGGTCACCGGGGAGCTGTTTTTT. Amino acid sequence: CSVVFQDRVTGELFF.

This clone has just a few counts. The rearrangement links TRBV7-9 to TRBJ2-3; 13 nucleotides agree with TRBD2. V gave up 4 bases and J gave up 3 bases; unmatched junction bases: 7. Germline V gene lookup returns CDR1 SEHNR and CDR2 FQNEAQ (reference sequence). There are 17 residues in the CDR3. This chain's CDR3 is CASSSTPGLAGTDTQYF. CDR3 DNA sequence: TGTGCCAGCAGCTCAACCCCGGGACTAGCGGGGACAGATACGCAGTATTTT.

The rearrangement links TRBV6-5 to TRBJ1-2; 7 bases fit TRBD1. After removal of 2 bases from V and 7 bases from J, the junction contained 4 bases not matched to a gene. The CDR3 extends over 13 amino acids. Per the germline V gene, CDR1 is MNHEY and CDR2 is SVGAGI. CDR3 coding DNA: TGTGCCAGCAGTTACCCGAACAGGGGTGGCTACACCTTC. As protein: CASSYPNRGGYTF.

The chain couples TRBV2 to TRBJ1-1; a weak D match, TRBD1 (5 bases). CDR3 size: 13 residues. The V and J ends lost 6 bases and 2 bases respectively, with 10 bases between them. CDR1 and CDR2 from the germline V gene are SNHLY and FYNNEI. CDR3 sequence (DNA): TGTGCCAGCAGATCGACAGAAAACACTGAAGCTTTCTTT. It is translated as CASRSTENTEAFF.

The chain is built from TRBV7-9 and TRBJ1-3; D may be TRBD1 (6 bases). The CDR3 runs to 16 residues. From germline, CDR1 is SEHNR and CDR2 FQNEAQ (reference sequence). V shed 5 bases and J shed 0 bases, with 14 bases lying between them. CDR3 protein: CASSLQGPSSGNTIYF. CDR3 bases: TGTGCCAGCAGCCTACAGGGACCCAGCTCTGGAAACACCATATATTTT. Based on the CDR3 plus reference TRBV7-9 and TRBJ1-3, the full variable domain is DTGVSQNPRHKITKRGQNVTFRCDPISEHNRLYWYRQTLGQGPEFLTYFQNEAQLEKSRLLSDRFSAERPKGSFSTLEIQRTEQGDSAMYLCASSLQGPSSGNTIYFGEGSWLTVV.

V usage is TRBV11-2 and J usage is TRBJ1-3; 9 bases are a match to TRBD1. The CDR3 has 15 amino acids. CDR1 and CDR2 (germline): SGHAT, FQNNGV. The V and J ends lost 5 bases and 3 bases, in that order; junction bases with no gene match: 5. The CDR3 bases are TGTGCCAGCAGCCCAAACAGGGGGCTTGGAAACACCATATATTTT. Encoded protein: CASSPNRGLGNTIYF.

A note on this clone: A junction boundary mismatches the germline segment, possibly from a read error. The chain combines TRBV5-1 with TRBJ1-5; D is ambiguous. The CDR3 is made up of 14 amino acids. Looked up from germline, CDR1 is SGHRS and CDR2 is YFSETQ. The CDR3 nucleotides read TGCGCCAGCAGTTTGGGAAACGGGAATCAGCCCCAGCATTTT. Translated, it gives CASSLGNGNQPQHF.

The V gene is TRBV5-1, the J gene TRBJ2-5; perhaps TRBD2 as D (7 bases). There are 14 residues in the CDR3. V was cut by 6 bases and J by 2 bases, with 14 bases left in between. CDR1 is SGHRS, CDR2 YFSETQ, per germline. The chain's CDR3 is CASTQGRGQETQYF. The CDR3 DNA follows: TGCGCCAGCACCCAGGGGAGGGGACAAGAGACCCAGTACTTC.

J is TRBJ1-5 and V is TRBV10-3, with D possibly being TRBD1 (5 bases). The CDR3 consists of 15 residues. The V end lost 0 bases, the J end lost 7 bases, and 13 bases lay between the germline ends. Germline loops: CDR1 ENHRY, CDR2 SYGVKD. The CDR3 protein is CAISESDKRGQPQHF. The CDR3 DNA sequence: TGTGCCATCAGTGAGTCGGACAAGCGGGGACAGCCCCAGCATTTT.

This chain uses TRBV30 with TRBJ1-1, with a weak D call TRBD1 (5 bases). V lost 8 bases and J 5 bases, leaving 15 bases between the germline ends. This CDR3 has 12 residues. The germline V gene encodes CDR1 GTSNPN and CDR2 SVGIG (reference sequence). The CDR3 DNA sequence: TGTGCCGTTAACAGGAAATTAACTGAAGCTTTCTTT. It is translated as CAVNRKLTEAFF.

The chain employs TRBV5-6 and TRBJ2-2, with TRBD1 matching over 11 bases. The length of the CDR3 is 18 residues. Germline V lookup: CDR1 SGHDT, CDR2 YYEEEE. V was pared by 0 bases and J by 4 bases, with 8 bases of the junction left unmatched. The DNA of the CDR3 is TGTGCCAGCAGCTTGGAAAGGGACAGGGGGTTCCTCACCGGGGAGCTGTTTTTT. It is translated as CASSLERDRGFLTGELFF.

The chain is built from TRBV27 and TRBJ1-2; D remains unclear. Trimming pared 5 bases from V and 4 bases from J, leaving 20 bases between. This CDR3 comprises 16 residues. Germline V gene sequence: CDR1 MNHEY, CDR2 SMNVEV (reference sequence). The CDR3 DNA sequence: TGTGCCAGCAGTCAATTATCCGCCCGGAGGGCCTATGGCTACACCTTC. Translated, it gives CASSQLSARRAYGYTF.

J is TRBJ1-1 and V is TRBV10-3, with a tentative D call TRBD1 (5 bases). CDR1 and CDR2 (germline): ENHRY, SYGVKD. The ends were cut back, 11 bases at V and 0 bases at J, with 13 bases in the middle. This CDR3 is built from 13 residues. The CDR3 region has the DNA TGTGCCGTACAGGACGTCTTGAACACTGAAGCTTTCTTT. Its protein is CAVQDVLNTEAFF.

This clone was counted only a few times. This rearrangement joins TRBV10-3 to TRBJ1-4, with D tentatively TRBD1 (6 bases). Germline CDR1 is ENHRY and CDR2 is SYGVKD. This CDR3 spans 18 amino acids. V lost 3 bases to trimming and J lost 3 bases, with 20 bases between them. CDR3 DNA: TGTGCCATCAGTGACCAATCCGGGCCCTGGGGGCCTAATGAAAAACTGTTTTTT. This gives the protein CAISDQSGPWGPNEKLFF.

The chain links TRBV20-1 to TRBJ2-7; D is undetermined. The V gene lost 7 bases and the J gene lost 9 bases, with 10 bases spanning the gap. The CDR3 has 9 amino acids. Germline assignment: CDR1 DFQATT and CDR2 SNEGSKA (reference sequence). The CDR3 is CSDVKRQYV. As DNA, the CDR3 is TGCAGTGATGTAAAGAGGCAGTACGTC.

V usage is TRBV10-3 and J usage is TRBJ1-4; 8 bases line up with TRBD1. The V gene end was trimmed by 1 base and the J gene end by 8 bases; junction bases not matched to a gene: 12. Germline V gives CDR1 ENHRY, CDR2 SYGVKD. The CDR3 loop spans 17 amino acids. CDR3 region: CAISEWPLDRVGEKLFF. CDR3 coding DNA: TGTGCCATCAGTGAGTGGCCCCTGGACAGGGTCGGGGAAAAACTGTTTTTT.

This chain joins TRBV19 and TRBJ1-2, with 12 nucleotides matching TRBD1. The CDR3 is 14 amino acids. J lost 8 bases, V lost 5 bases, and 6 bases had no gene match. Looked up from germline, CDR1 is LNHDA and CDR2 is SQIVND (reference sequence). In DNA, the CDR3 is TGTGCCAGTAGTGCGGGACAGGGGGCCGGGGGCTACACCTTC. Amino acid sequence: CASSAGQGAGGYTF.

The V call is TRBV5-1, the J call TRBJ1-1; D is undetermined. Per the germline V gene, CDR1 is SGHRS and CDR2 is YFSETQ. V was cut by 5 bases and J by 0 bases, with 14 bases left in between. This CDR3 is built from 15 residues. The DNA for the CDR3 is TGCGCCAGCAGTGATATCGCGGCCATGAACACTGAAGCTTTCTTT. Translating gives CASSDIAAMNTEAFF.

V is TRBV11-1 and J is TRBJ2-7; 11 bases are a match to TRBD2. The CDR3 runs to 13 residues. Germline-derived CDR1 and CDR2 are SGHAT and FQDESV (reference sequence). J gave up 6 bases and V 5 bases, and 3 bases lay outside the gene matches. CDR3 in DNA: TGTGCCAGCAGCCAACTAGCGGGGGCCGAGCAGTACGTC. Residues: CASSQLAGAEQYV.

The chain couples TRBV2 to TRBJ1-5; 8 bases are a match to TRBD1. The CDR3 contains 14 residues. Germline CDR1 is SNHLY and CDR2 is FYNNEI. V shed 7 bases, J shed 6 bases, and the junction held 8 bases outside the gene matches. The DNA for the CDR3 is TGTGCCAGCACTGCGACAGGGGTGGGTCAGCCCCAGCATTTT. Translation gives CASTATGVGQPQHF.

The chain combines TRBV19 with TRBJ1-4; tentatively, D is TRBD1 (6 bases). Germline CDR1 and CDR2: LNHDA and SQIVND (reference sequence). This CDR3 has 15 residues. The V and J ends lost 6 bases and 7 bases respectively, with 18 bases between them. Here the CDR3 reads CASRPDRYRGEKLFF. CDR3 in DNA: TGTGCCAGTAGACCCGACAGGTACCGGGGTGAAAAACTGTTTTTT.

V is TRBV19 and J is TRBJ1-5; D is ambiguous. The CDR3 has 13 residues. V lost 5 bases and J lost 2, with 7 bases in between. CDR1 and CDR2 from the germline V gene are LNHDA and SQIVND (reference sequence). The CDR3, as DNA: TGTGCCAGTAGTTGGAGTGGCAATCAGCCCCAGCATTTT. It translates to CASSWSGNQPQHF.

DNA of the CDR3: TGTGCCACCAGTGATGAACTTGGACAGGTGAACACTGAAGCTTTCTTT. This translates into CATSDELGQVNTEAFF. The chain has TRBV24-1 and TRBJ1-1, with 7 bases identical to TRBD1. The germline gives CDR1 KGHDR, CDR2 SFDVKD. The length of the CDR3 is 16 residues. After removal of 3 bases from V and 0 bases from J, the junction contained 6 bases not matched to a gene.